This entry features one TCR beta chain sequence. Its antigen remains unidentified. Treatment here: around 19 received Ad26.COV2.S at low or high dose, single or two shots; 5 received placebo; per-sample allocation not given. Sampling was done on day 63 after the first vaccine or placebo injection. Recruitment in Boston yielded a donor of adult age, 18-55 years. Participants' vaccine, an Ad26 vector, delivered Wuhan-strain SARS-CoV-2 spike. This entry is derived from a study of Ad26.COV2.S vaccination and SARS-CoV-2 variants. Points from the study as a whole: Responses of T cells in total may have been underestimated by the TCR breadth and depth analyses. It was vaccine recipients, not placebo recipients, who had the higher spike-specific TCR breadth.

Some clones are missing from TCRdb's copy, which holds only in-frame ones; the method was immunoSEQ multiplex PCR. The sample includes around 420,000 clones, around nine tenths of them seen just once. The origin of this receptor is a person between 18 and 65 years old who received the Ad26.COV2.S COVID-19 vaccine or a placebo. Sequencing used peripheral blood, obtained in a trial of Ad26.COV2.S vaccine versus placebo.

The CDR3 protein is CASIHSRGGEQYF. Written as DNA, the CDR3 is TGTGCCAGCATCCACTCCAGGGGAGGTGAGCAGTACTTC. The chain combines TRBV6-5 with TRBJ2-7; D is tentatively TRBD1 or TRBD2 (6 bases each). This CDR3 is 13 amino acids long. Germline V lookup: CDR1 MNHEY, CDR2 SVGAGI. V was clipped by 7 bases and J by 7 bases, with 17 bases between them.